The clone carrying this TCR beta chain was detected only a few times. This entry is derived from a study of T-cell memory formation after mild COVID-19. TCRdb recomputed calls from the 5' RACE reads with MiXCR, one row per CDR3 protein. The sample has about 560,000 distinct CDR3 sequences, more than 15% seen once. V lost 0 bases, J lost 4 bases, and 11 bases lay in between. Germline loops: CDR1 SGHKS, CDR2 YYEKEE (reference sequence). The CDR3 sequence is 14 residues long. The chain combines TRBV5-5 with TRBJ2-7; D not certain. The TCR sequence derives from an adult woman who had mild COVID-19 (a few samples of this study predate the infection). Cell type and time point are not known. Sequenced material: PBMCs or a T cell subset sorted from them (not recorded which). CDR3 DNA sequence: TGTGCCAGCAGCTTGGGTAACGGCTTTTACGAGCAGTACTTC. Amino acid sequence: CASSLGNGFYEQYF.